Presented here are 32 T cell receptor beta chains from one specimen sequenced in a study of shared clonotypes between healthy human individuals. TCRdb keeps only in-frame clones here, not all; method: immunoSEQ multiplex PCR. Of about 600,000 clones in the sample, around 95% are singletons; the top ten hold 0.085% to 0.11%. Naive CD8 isolation took CD45RO-negative cells positively selected for CCR7 and excluded terminally differentiated effector memory CD45RA+ cells. The sequencing input was naive CD8+ T cells sorted from blood. These receptors were collected from a woman in her twenties or thirties in good health.

This CDR3 is CARSEGPRDEQFF. The CDR3 region has the DNA TGTGCCAGGTCCGAAGGACCTCGCGATGAGCAGTTCTTC. The rearrangement joins TRBV7-9 to TRBJ2-1; D ambiguous. V was pared by 9 bases and J by 8 bases, with 17 bases between. CDR1 and CDR2 (germline): SEHNR, FQNEAQ (reference sequence). This CDR3 is built from 13 residues.

The chain joins TRBV27 to TRBJ2-7, with TRBD1 matching over 7 bases. Germline CDR1 MNHEY, CDR2 SMNVEV (reference sequence). The CDR3 extends over 15 amino acids. V lost 6 bases to trimming and J lost 6 bases; unmatched junction nucleotides: 14. The CDR3 nucleotides read TGTGCCAGCAGACTGGCCAAACGACAGGGTTTCGAGCAGTACTTC. Translating it yields CASRLAKRQGFEQYF.

This clone has a single count. The chain is built from TRBV9 and TRBJ2-2, with 9 positions matching TRBD1. Germline V gives CDR1 SGDLS, CDR2 YYNGEE. V lost 4 bases and J lost 3; bases outside the gene matches: 1. The CDR3 is 14 amino acids. CDR3 sequence: CASSRDRDTGELFF. CDR3 nucleotides: TGTGCCAGCAGCAGGGACAGGGACACCGGGGAGCTGTTTTTT. Filled out from reference TRBV9 and TRBJ2-2, the complete variable domain reads DSGVTQTPKHLITATGQRVTLRCSPRSGDLSVYWYQQSLDQGLQFLIQYYNGEERAKGNILERFSAQQFPDLHSELNLSSLELGDSALYFCASSRDRDTGELFFGEGSRLTVL.

About this clone itself: It is unclear where the CDR3 begins or ends on the DNA, so no DNA is shown, and the CDR3 is as TCRdb lists it. The chain links TRBV7-9 to TRBJ1-1; the table's D call TRBD1 went unverified against the DNA. Termini included, the CDR3 measures 14 amino acids. The germline V gene has CDR1 SEHNR and CDR2 FQNEAQ (reference sequence). The CDR3 sequence is CASTVGGGAGGTFF.

The chain combines TRBV28 with TRBJ2-7; the D call may be TRBD1 or TRBD2 (5 bases each). The CDR3 runs to 14 residues. Looked up from germline, CDR1 is MDHEN and CDR2 is SYDVKM. Trimming removed 6 bases from V and 5 bases from J, with 17 bases in between. The CDR3 loop reads CASSGDARIHEQYF. CDR3 sequence (DNA): TGTGCCAGCAGCGGGGACGCCCGTATCCACGAGCAGTACTTC.

This chain connects TRBV11-2 to TRBJ1-2; D unclear. Germline V gene lookup returns CDR1 SGHAT and CDR2 FQNNGV. This CDR3 region has 15 residues. V lost 0 bases and J lost 0, with 8 bases in between. The CDR3 sequence is CASSLEYGTNYGYTF. The DNA for the CDR3 is TGTGCCAGCAGCTTAGAATATGGCACTAACTATGGCTACACCTTC.

As DNA, the CDR3 is TGTGCCAGCAGCGTAGGAGGACAGGCTCAAGAGACCCAGTACTTC. Its translation: CASSVGGQAQETQYF. The chain combines TRBV9 with TRBJ2-5; 7 nucleotides agree with TRBD1. Germline V lookup: CDR1 SGDLS, CDR2 YYNGEE. Trimming at V came to 0 bases and at J to 2 bases, leaving 4 bases not matched to a gene. This CDR3 comprises 15 residues.

The rearrangement links TRBV18 to TRBJ2-7; D gene unclear. Germline values: CDR1 KGHSH, CDR2 LQKENI. This CDR3 region has 13 residues. V lost 8 bases and J 7 bases, leaving 18 bases between the germline ends. CDR3 DNA sequence: TGTGCCAGCCGCAACTCGACCCCTTGGGAGCAGTACTTC. It is translated as CASRNSTPWEQYF.

J is TRBJ1-1 and V is TRBV19; D is perhaps TRBD1 (6 bases). The ends were cut back, 3 bases at V and 5 bases at J, with 16 bases in the middle. This CDR3 is built from 15 residues. CDR1 is LNHDA and CDR2 is SQIVND in the germline V gene (reference sequence). CDR3 nucleotides: TGTGCCAGTAGTATTGGGTTTGGGGGCTGGACTGAAGCTTTCTTT. This encodes CASSIGFGGWTEAFF.

For the CDR3, the DNA is TGTGCCAGCAGCCAAGATTGGGCTGGGGAGCTGTTTTTT. Amino acids: CASSQDWAGELFF. This chain links TRBV4-2 with TRBJ2-2; no clear D gene. V was cut by 0 bases and J by 8 bases, with 7 bases left in between. Looked up from germline, CDR1 is LGHNA and CDR2 is YNFKEQ. The CDR3 loop spans 13 amino acids.

The genes are TRBV29-1 and TRBJ2-2; weak D call: TRBD2 (6 bases). Deletions cut 6 bases from V and 3 bases from J, with 11 bases between. Germline assignment: CDR1 SQVTM and CDR2 ANQGSEA. The CDR3 length is 13 residues. The DNA for the CDR3 is TGCAGCGTAGGCGGGATTGACACCGGGGAGCTGTTTTTT. This encodes CSVGGIDTGELFF.

This clone occurred once. J is TRBJ2-5 and V is TRBV19, with D perhaps being TRBD1 or TRBD2 (5 bases each). This CDR3 spans 17 amino acids. CDR1 and CDR2 from the germline V gene are LNHDA and SQIVND (reference sequence). With 5 bases removed from V and 0 bases from J, the gap between germline ends came to 19 bases. The CDR3: CASSWGPAAKYQETQYF. In DNA form, the CDR3 reads TGTGCCAGTAGTTGGGGACCCGCCGCTAAGTACCAAGAGACCCAGTACTTC.

The chain employs TRBV7-2 and TRBJ2-7; D is unresolved. Germline assignment: CDR1 SGHTA and CDR2 FQGNSA. Trimming removed 4 bases from V and 6 bases from J, with 19 bases in between. The CDR3 totals 15 residues. The CDR3 reads CASSSRTQSVPEQYF. CDR3 in DNA: TGTGCCAGCAGCTCAAGAACGCAGTCGGTCCCCGAGCAGTACTTC.

V and J are TRBV28 and TRBJ2-7, with D possibly being TRBD1 (6 bases). Looked up from germline, CDR1 is MDHEN and CDR2 is SYDVKM. Between the trimmed V and J ends, which lost 7 bases and 3 bases, there was a span of 16 bases. CDR3 size: 14 residues. CDR3 nucleotides: TGTGCCAGCACCGAACTGACAGGACGCTACGAGCAGTACTTC. Residues: CASTELTGRYEQYF.

The rearrangement links TRBV6-5 to TRBJ1-1; a possible D gene is TRBD1 (5 bases). Germline V lookup: CDR1 MNHEY, CDR2 SVGAGI. This CDR3 has 16 residues. Deletions cut 4 bases from V and 4 bases from J, with 19 bases between. The CDR3 nucleotides read TGTGCCAGCAGTTTTGGCGGTTTCTCAGGGCCCACTGAAGCTTTCTTT. This codes for CASSFGGFSGPTEAFF.

The V call is TRBV7-9, the J call TRBJ1-2; TRBD1 agrees at 7 bases. Germline loops: CDR1 SEHNR, CDR2 FQNEAQ (reference sequence). With V trimmed by 5 bases and J by 3 bases, 6 bases remained unmatched. The CDR3 has 14 amino acids. Written as DNA, the CDR3 is TGTGCCAGCAGCACCGGGACAGACCACTATGGCTACACCTTC. This gives the protein CASSTGTDHYGYTF.

The V and J genes are TRBV19 and TRBJ1-2, with D perhaps TRBD1 (6 bases). Trimming stripped 5 bases from V and 2 bases from J, with 24 bases between. The CDR3 contains 18 residues. Germline CDR1 is LNHDA and CDR2 is SQIVND (reference sequence). Written as DNA, the CDR3 is TGTGCCAGTAGTCCCCATGCCAGGGACACTGAGAGAAACTATGGCTACACCTTC. Its translation: CASSPHARDTERNYGYTF.

The chain combines TRBV29-1 with TRBJ2-1; a possible D gene is TRBD2 (6 bases). The CDR3 contains 17 residues. Deletions cut 0 bases from V and 2 bases from J, with 17 bases between. Looked up from germline, CDR1 is SQVTM and CDR2 is ANQGSEA. This CDR3 reads CSVEDWAIAATYNEQFF. The CDR3 nucleotides read TGCAGCGTTGAAGATTGGGCCATAGCGGCTACCTACAATGAGCAGTTCTTC.

This clone was detected only once. This chain connects TRBV13 to TRBJ2-2; the match to TRBD1 covers 7 bases. The CDR3 sequence is 16 residues long. V lost 3 bases, J lost 5 bases, and 9 bases stayed unmatched. Germline V gives CDR1 PRHDT, CDR2 FYEKMQ (reference sequence). The CDR3 here is CASSFPTGRGTGELFF. CDR3 bases: TGTGCCAGCAGCTTCCCGACAGGGCGAGGAACCGGGGAGCTGTTTTTT.

This chain joins TRBV19 and TRBJ1-5; D is unresolved. Germline V gene sequence: CDR1 LNHDA, CDR2 SQIVND (reference sequence). The CDR3 contains 15 residues. The germline V and J ends were trimmed by 3 bases and 6 bases, with 15 bases remaining between them. The CDR3 reads CASSIPTGGVQPQHF. For the CDR3, the DNA is TGTGCCAGTAGTATTCCGACGGGCGGCGTTCAGCCCCAGCATTTT. The whole variable domain, filled in from reference TRBV19 and TRBJ1-5, reads DGGITQSPKYLFRKEGQNVTLSCEQNLNHDAMYWYRQDPGQGLRLIYYSQIVNDFQKGDIAEGYSVSREKKESFPLTVTSAQKNPTAFYLCASSIPTGGVQPQHFGDGTRLSIL.

The gene calls are TRBV7-2 and TRBJ1-1, with D maybe TRBD1 (5 bases). The ends were cut back, 1 base at V and 1 base at J, with 7 bases in the middle. CDR3 length equals 14 residues. Germline V CDR1 and CDR2: SGHTA, FQGNSA. The CDR3 DNA reads TGTGCCAGCAGCTTAGGGGGGGAGAACACTGAAGCTTTCTTT. Amino acids: CASSLGGENTEAFF. Full variable domain (remainder filled in from reference TRBV7-2 and TRBJ1-1): GAGVSQSPSNKVTEKGKDVELRCDPISGHTALYWYRQSLGQGLEFLIYFQGNSAPDKSGLPSDRFSAERTGGSVSTLTIQRTQQEDSAVYLCASSLGGENTEAFFGQGTRLTVV.

V gene TRBV27 combines with J gene TRBJ2-7, with D possibly TRBD1 on 5 matching bases. CDR1 is MNHEY, CDR2 SMNVEV, per germline (reference sequence). CDR3 size: 16 residues. Deletions cut 5 bases from V and 4 bases from J, with 21 bases between. CDR3 in DNA: TGTGCCAGCAGTAAAAGGGCGTCACAGGAGCTATACGAGCAGTACTTC. This translates into CASSKRASQELYEQYF.

The rearrangement uses TRBV2 and TRBJ2-3, with a weak D call TRBD1 (6 bases). The germline V and J ends were trimmed by 10 bases and 4 bases, with 18 bases remaining between them. The CDR3 is 14 amino acids. In germline, CDR1 is SNHLY, CDR2 FYNNEI. The CDR3 DNA follows: TGTGCCACCCCCCGGCAGGGGATCGCAGATACGCAGTATTTT. As protein: CATPRQGIADTQYF.

This chain uses TRBV5-4 with TRBJ2-5; a possible D gene is TRBD2 (6 bases). The CDR3 length is 13 residues. The germline CDR1 and CDR2 sequences are SGHNT and YYREEE (reference sequence). V gave up 3 bases and J gave up 5 bases, with 11 bases separating them. The CDR3 sequence: CASSWEDYETQYF. CDR3 in DNA: TGTGCCAGCAGCTGGGAGGACTATGAGACCCAGTACTTC.

This chain connects TRBV19 to TRBJ2-3; 8 nucleotides align to TRBD1. This CDR3 contains 14 residues. CDR1 LNHDA and CDR2 SQIVND come from the germline V gene (reference sequence). The V and J ends lost 8 bases and 4 bases, in that order; junction bases with no gene match: 8. The CDR3 bases are TGTGCCAGTGAAGACAGGGGTTTGTCAGATACGCAGTATTTT. Encoded protein: CASEDRGLSDTQYF.

The J gene is TRBJ1-5, the V gene TRBV27; D call uncertain. Germline V lookup: CDR1 MNHEY, CDR2 SMNVEV (reference sequence). The CDR3 runs to 12 residues. V lost 7 bases to trimming and J lost 8 bases, with 12 bases between them. CDR3 in amino acids: CASKGAAEPQHF. For the CDR3, the DNA is TGTGCCAGCAAGGGAGCGGCGGAGCCCCAGCATTTT.

V is TRBV28 and J is TRBJ2-1; the match to TRBD2 covers 7 bases. This CDR3 is built from 13 residues. J was trimmed by 6 bases and V by 4 bases; bases with no gene match: 3. Germline assignment: CDR1 MDHEN and CDR2 SYDVKM. The chain's CDR3 is CASSYWTSNEQFF. The CDR3 DNA reads TGTGCCAGCAGTTACTGGACTAGCAATGAGCAGTTCTTC.

This chain uses TRBV9 with TRBJ1-2; D possibly corresponds to TRBD1 (5 bases). The CDR3 is 16 amino acids. The V gene lost 3 bases and the J gene lost 0 bases, with 15 bases spanning the gap. CDR1 and CDR2 from the germline V gene are SGDLS and YYNGEE. The CDR3 is CASSGTGTDPNYGYTF. CDR3 sequence (DNA): TGTGCCAGCAGCGGAACGGGGACGGATCCTAACTATGGCTACACCTTC.

The V call is TRBV4-2, the J call TRBJ2-2, with 14 bases matching TRBD2. From germline, CDR1 is LGHNA and CDR2 YNFKEQ. This CDR3 contains 18 residues. V lost 3 bases and J lost 5; bases outside the gene matches: 8. CDR3 in amino acids: CASSQEGLAGEGTGELFF. The DNA for the CDR3 is TGTGCCAGCAGCCAGGAGGGACTAGCGGGAGAGGGGACCGGGGAGCTGTTTTTT.

The J gene is TRBJ2-7, the V gene TRBV28, with D uncertain. Per the germline V gene, CDR1 is MDHEN and CDR2 is SYDVKM. The CDR3 runs to 13 residues. V gave up 8 bases and J gave up 4 bases, with 15 bases separating them. CDR3 residues: CASAWSNGYEQYF. Here the CDR3 DNA reads TGTGCCAGCGCCTGGTCCAACGGGTACGAGCAGTACTTC.

This clone was found once. The rearrangement joins TRBV28 to TRBJ1-2; D is perhaps TRBD1 (6 bases). V lost 5 bases and J 8 bases, leaving 18 bases between the germline ends. Germline CDR1 and CDR2: MDHEN and SYDVKM. CDR3 size: 14 residues. The CDR3 protein is CASSPRDIGRGYTF. In DNA, the CDR3 is TGTGCCAGCAGTCCTCGGGACATCGGGAGGGGCTACACCTTC.

This chain uses TRBV19 with TRBJ2-1; the match to TRBD2 covers 11 bases. This CDR3 has 16 amino acids. Germline CDR1 is LNHDA and CDR2 is SQIVND (reference sequence). J gave up 8 bases and V 5 bases, and 11 bases lay outside the gene matches. CDR3 amino acids: CASSAQLAGEGHEQFF. The CDR3 coding sequence is TGTGCCAGTAGTGCCCAACTAGCGGGAGAAGGTCATGAGCAGTTCTTC.